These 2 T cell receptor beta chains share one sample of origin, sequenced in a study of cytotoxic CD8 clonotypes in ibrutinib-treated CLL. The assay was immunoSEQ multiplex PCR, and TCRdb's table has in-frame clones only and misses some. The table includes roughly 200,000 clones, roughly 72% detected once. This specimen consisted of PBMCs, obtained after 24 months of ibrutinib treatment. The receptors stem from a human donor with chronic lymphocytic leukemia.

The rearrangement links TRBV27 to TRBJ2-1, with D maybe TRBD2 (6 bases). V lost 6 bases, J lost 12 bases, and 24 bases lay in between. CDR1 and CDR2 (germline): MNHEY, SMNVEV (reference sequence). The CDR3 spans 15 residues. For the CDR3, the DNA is TGTGCCAGCAGCTCTAGCTTGGGACTTCCCTCCGGGCAGTTCTTC. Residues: CASSSSLGLPSGQFF.

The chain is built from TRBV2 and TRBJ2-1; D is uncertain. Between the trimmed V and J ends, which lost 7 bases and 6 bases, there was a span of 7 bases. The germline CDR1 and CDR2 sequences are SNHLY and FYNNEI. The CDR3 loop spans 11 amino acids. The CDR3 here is CASNLANEQFF. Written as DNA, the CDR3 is TGTGCCAGCAACCTCGCCAATGAGCAGTTCTTC.